The source of this T cell receptor (beta chain) is a study of blood T cell repertoires in COVID-19. Looking at the study overall: Samples taken during acute and convalescent COVID-19 were collected in the United States, Italy and Spain.

TCRdb keeps only in-frame clones here, not all; method: immunoSEQ multiplex PCR. The table records around 230,000 clones, just over 85% of them present only once. J was trimmed by 3 bases and V by 6 bases; bases with no gene match: 5. This CDR3 region has 13 residues. Per the germline V gene, CDR1 is LNHDA and CDR2 is SQIVND (reference sequence). This chain uses TRBV19 with TRBJ2-7, with TRBD1 matching over 7 bases. This clonotype was obtained from a man between 50 and 59 years old with COVID-19, enrolled during active disease. Sequencing input: peripheral blood. CDR3 amino acids: CASSQRDSYEQYF. The CDR3 DNA follows: TGTGCCAGTAGCCAACGGGACAGCTACGAGCAGTACTTC.